The 4 T cell receptor beta chains listed next were all sequenced from one sample in a study of CD8+ T cells in alopecia areata. Treatment noted: oral pan-JAK inhibitor, 5-10 mg twice daily. RNA extraction and reverse transcription yielded cDNA as sequencing template. Only in-frame clones appear in the TCRdb table, and some are missing; sequencing was by immunoSEQ multiplex PCR. Of fewer than 250,000 clones in the sample, 50% to 60% were seen once. The source was CD4+ T cells sorted from blood, collected at week 4, from a patient treated with tofacitinib. Receptors were obtained from a human donor with alopecia areata.

CDR3 bases: TGCGCCAGCAGCCAAGAGACTAGCGGGAGTACGCAGTATTTT. The encoded protein is CASSQETSGSTQYF. The chain employs TRBV4-3 and TRBJ2-3; 12 positions match TRBD2. After removal of 0 bases from V and 8 bases from J, the junction contained 0 bases not matched to a gene. CDR1 and CDR2 (germline): LGHNA, YSLEER. CDR3 length equals 14 residues.

This clone occurred once. CDR3 sequence (DNA): TGTGCCTGGAAAGGGACAGGGCTGTACAATCAGCCCCAGCATTTT. Protein product: CAWKGTGLYNQPQHF. This chain uses TRBV30 with TRBJ1-5; 9 nucleotides line up with TRBD1. The V and J ends lost 4 bases and 3 bases, in that order; junction bases with no gene match: 7. CDR3 length: 15 residues. In germline, CDR1 is GTSNPN, CDR2 SVGIG (reference sequence).

The chain is built from TRBV6-5 and TRBJ2-3, with 7 bases aligning to TRBD1. CDR3 size: 16 residues. The germline gives CDR1 MNHEY, CDR2 SVGAGI. The V and J ends lost 4 bases and 2 bases, in that order; junction bases with no gene match: 9. The CDR3 region has the DNA TGTGCCAGCAGTTCCCTCAGGGGGTGGAACACAGATACGCAGTATTTT. This codes for CASSSLRGWNTDTQYF.

V gene TRBV27 combines with J gene TRBJ2-7, with D unresolved. The CDR3 totals 13 residues. Between the trimmed V and J ends, which lost 6 bases and 1 base, there was a span of 10 bases. CDR1 MNHEY and CDR2 SMNVEV come from the germline V gene (reference sequence). The CDR3 reads CASSNTVSYEQYF. CDR3 DNA: TGTGCCAGCAGCAACACAGTGTCCTACGAGCAGTACTTC.